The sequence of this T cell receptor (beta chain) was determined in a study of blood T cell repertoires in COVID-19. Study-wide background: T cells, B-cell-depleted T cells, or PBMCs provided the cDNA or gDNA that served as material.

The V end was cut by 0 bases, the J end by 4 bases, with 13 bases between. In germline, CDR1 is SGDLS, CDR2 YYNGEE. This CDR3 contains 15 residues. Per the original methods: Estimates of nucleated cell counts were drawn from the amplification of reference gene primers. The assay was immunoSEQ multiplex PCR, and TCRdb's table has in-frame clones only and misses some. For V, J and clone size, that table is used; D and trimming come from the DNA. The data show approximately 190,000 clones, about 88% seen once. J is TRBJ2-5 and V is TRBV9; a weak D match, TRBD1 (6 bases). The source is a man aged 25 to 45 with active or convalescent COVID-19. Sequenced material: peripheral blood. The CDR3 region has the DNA TGTGCCAGCAGCGTAGGGCAGGGGCCTGTAGAGACCCAGTACTTC. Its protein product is CASSVGQGPVETQYF.